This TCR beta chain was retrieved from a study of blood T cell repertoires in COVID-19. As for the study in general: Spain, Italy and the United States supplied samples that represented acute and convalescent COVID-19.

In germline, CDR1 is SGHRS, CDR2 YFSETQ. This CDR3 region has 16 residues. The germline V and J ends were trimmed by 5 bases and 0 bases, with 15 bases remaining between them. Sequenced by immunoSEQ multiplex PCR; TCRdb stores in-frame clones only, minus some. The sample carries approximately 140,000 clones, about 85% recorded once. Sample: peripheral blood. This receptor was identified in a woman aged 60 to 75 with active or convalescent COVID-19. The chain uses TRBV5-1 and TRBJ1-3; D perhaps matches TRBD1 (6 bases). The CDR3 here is CASSGQSQSSGNTIYF. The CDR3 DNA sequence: TGCGCCAGCAGTGGACAGTCTCAGAGCTCTGGAAACACCATATATTTT.